This is a list of T cell receptor beta chains from one sample in a study of blood T cell repertoires in COVID-19. Measured with immunoSEQ multiplex PCR; TCRdb has only the in-frame clones, and not every one. The table includes fewer than 200,000 clones, 80% to 90% detected once. The sample comprised peripheral blood. The receptors shown here come from a man aged 18 to 30 who had recovered from COVID-19. The CDR3 runs from the conserved cysteine through the conserved F or W. A D gene is named only where the DNA matches it firmly. Some rows have no size entry. The others give once, few or many, or a class for an expanded clone.

J: TRBJ2-7
size: .
V: TRBV6-5
D: TRBD2
DNA: TGTGCCAGCAGGGCCACTAGCGGGAGGGTTGGGGAGCAGTACTTC
CDR3: CASRATSGRVGEQYF

J: TRBJ2-2
size: .
V: TRBV24-1
D: .
DNA: TGTGCCACCAGTGTCCGGGACACGGGAATCGCCGGGGAGCTGTTTTTT
CDR3: CATSVRDTGIAGELFF

J: TRBJ2-7
size: .
V: TRBV3-1/TRBV3-2
D: TRBD1
DNA: TGTGCCAGCAGCCTCCAGGGGACAGTCTACGAGCAGTACTTC
CDR3: CASSLQGTVYEQYF

J: TRBJ2-1
size: .
V: TRBV11-2
D: TRBD2
DNA: TGTGCCAGCAGCTTAGTAAGTGGGACTAACAATGAGCAGTTCTTC
CDR3: CASSLVSGTNNEQFF

J: TRBJ2-5
size: .
V: TRBV7-2
D: .
DNA: TGTGCCAGCAGCTTAGGCAGGGCCCGCCACTTC
CDR3: CASSLGRARHF

J: TRBJ1-6
size: .
V: TRBV9
D: .
DNA: TGTGCCAGCAGCCTCCAGGACAGACTGAATTCACCCCTCCACTTT
CDR3: CASSLQDRLNSPLHF

J: TRBJ1-6
size: .
V: TRBV19
D: .
DNA: TGTGCCAGTAGTATCGGTGGGCGATTTGATTCACCCCTCCACTTT
CDR3: CASSIGGRFDSPLHF

J: TRBJ2-3
size: .
V: TRBV29-1
D: TRBD1
DNA: TGCAGCGTGACCGGGACAGGGGGCTATTTAATGGATACGCAGTATTTT
CDR3: CSVTGTGGYLMDTQYF

J: TRBJ1-1
size: .
V: TRBV7-2
D: TRBD1
DNA: TGTGCCAGCAGCGACGGACAGGGGCGGAAGGCTTTCTTT
CDR3: CASSDGQGRKAFF

J: TRBJ2-7
size: .
V: TRBV3-1/TRBV3-2
D: .
DNA: TGTGCCAGCAGCCAACTCGGGTCCTACGAGCAGTACTTC
CDR3: CASSQLGSYEQYF

J: TRBJ1-4
size: once
V: TRBV9
D: TRBD1
DNA: TGTGCCAGCAGCGTAGGCGGGGACAGGGTTGGCGAAAAACTGTTTTTT
CDR3: CASSVGGDRVGEKLFF

J: TRBJ2-5
size: .
V: TRBV4-1
D: TRBD1
DNA: TGCGCCAGCAGCCGGGACAGGGGGGTCGGGGAGACCCAGTACTTC
CDR3: CASSRDRGVGETQYF

J: TRBJ2-7
size: .
V: TRBV10-3
D: .
DNA: TGTGCCATCAGTGAGTACAGAACTTACGAGCAGTACTTC
CDR3: CAISEYRTYEQYF

J: TRBJ1-1
size: .
V: TRBV3-1/TRBV3-2
D: TRBD1
DNA: TGTGCCAGCAGCCGCACAGGGGCCACTGAAGCTTTCTTT
CDR3: CASSRTGATEAFF

J: TRBJ2-6
size: .
V: TRBV24-1
D: TRBD1
DNA: TGTGCCACCAGTGGGGACAGCCTCTCTGGGGCCAACGTCCTGACTTTC
CDR3: CATSGDSLSGANVLTF

J: TRBJ1-4
size: .
V: TRBV5-1
D: .
DNA: TGCGCCAGCAGCTTCGAACCTTCAGGCTCCTTAGAAAAACTGTTTTTT
CDR3: CASSFEPSGSLEKLFF

J: TRBJ2-5
size: .
V: TRBV29-1
D: .
DNA: TGCAGCAGTAACGGGCTAGCAGCACAAGAGACCCAGTACTTC
CDR3: CSSNGLAAQETQYF

J: TRBJ2-3
size: .
V: TRBV5-1
D: .
DNA: TGCGCCAGCAGCTTGACCGTCACTAGTACAGATACGCAGTATTTT
CDR3: CASSLTVTSTDTQYF

J: TRBJ2-7
size: .
V: TRBV5-5
D: TRBD2
DNA: TGTGCCAGCAGCTTGGCCCGGACTAGCGGAATAACCTACGAGCAGTACTTC
CDR3: CASSLARTSGITYEQYF

J: TRBJ1-2
size: .
V: TRBV2
D: .
DNA: TGTGCCAGCAGTGAAGCCGGGACAAAAAATGGCTACACCTTC
CDR3: CASSEAGTKNGYTF

J: TRBJ1-3
size: few
V: TRBV24-1
D: .
DNA: TGTGCCACCCCCCGACAAACTGGAAACACCATATATTTT
CDR3: CATPRQTGNTIYF

J: TRBJ2-7
size: .
V: TRBV30
D: .
DNA: TGTGCCTGGAGTGTGAGGGAAATTGACGAGCAGTACTTC
CDR3: CAWSVREIDEQYF

J: TRBJ2-1
size: .
V: TRBV4-1
D: TRBD2
DNA: TGCGCCAGCAGCCAAGACTGGACTAGCGGCTACAATGAGCAGTTCTTC
CDR3: CASSQDWTSGYNEQFF

J: TRBJ1-5
size: .
V: TRBV5-1
D: .
DNA: TGCGCCAGCAGCTTGGACGGCAGGGGCTATCAGCCCCAGCATTTT
CDR3: CASSLDGRGYQPQHF

J: TRBJ2-7
size: .
V: TRBV29-1
D: TRBD2
DNA: TGCAGCGTTGAAGAAGCGACTAGCGGGGAGCCCTACGAGCAGTACTTC
CDR3: CSVEEATSGEPYEQYF

J: TRBJ2-7
size: .
V: TRBV5-1
D: TRBD2
DNA: TGCGCCAGCAGCTGGAGACTAGCGGGACCCTACGAGCAGTACTTC
CDR3: CASSWRLAGPYEQYF

J: TRBJ1-1
size: .
V: TRBV6-2/TRBV6-3
D: .
DNA: TGTGCCAGCAGTTATTCGGGGGGCACTGAAGCTTTCTTT
CDR3: CASSYSGGTEAFF

J: TRBJ1-2
size: .
V: TRBV5-4
D: .
DNA: TGTGCCAGCAGCTCTCAGGACAGTCATGGCTACACCTTC
CDR3: CASSSQDSHGYTF

J: TRBJ2-7
size: .
V: TRBV10-3
D: TRBD1
DNA: TGTGCCATCCAGGGACAGGGGACGATCCGAAGCTCCTACGAGCAGTACTTC
CDR3: CAIQGQGTIRSSYEQYF

J: TRBJ2-3
size: .
V: TRBV10-3
D: .
DNA: TGTGCCATCAGTCCAGGGGGGGATACGCAGTATTTT
CDR3: CAISPGGDTQYF

J: TRBJ2-1
size: few
V: TRBV5-1
D: TRBD2
DNA: TGCGCCAGCAGCCGACGGACTAGCGGGAGGGTTGGGGCCTACAATGAGCAGTTCTTC
CDR3: CASSRRTSGRVGAYNEQFF

J: TRBJ1-6
size: .
V: TRBV9
D: .
DNA: TGTGCCAGCAGCGGAGGGGGGGACGCAACTCGTCGGTCACCCCTCCACTTT
CDR3: CASSGGGDATRRSPLHF